Each of the 21 T cell receptor beta chains below was sequenced from the same sample in a study of T cells in Graves' hyperthyroidism and ophthalmopathy. Amplification of TCR beta CDR3 regions used RNA as the template. First-round RT-PCR of the TCR CDR3 relied on the HTBI primer set. Using its own MiXCR run on the multiplex PCR reads, TCRdb lists one record per CDR3 protein. This sample has about 400,000 distinct CDR3 sequences; about a sixth occur once, and the top ten carry 13% to 15%. Sequenced material: blood. These receptors came from a woman under 30 with Graves' hyperthyroidism.

This clonotype was seen at least ten times. The chain recombines TRBV2 with TRBJ2-7; the D is unclear. The CDR3 is 14 amino acids. CDR1 SNHLY and CDR2 FYNNEI come from the germline V gene. V was trimmed by 5 bases and J by 0 bases, leaving 11 bases between them. Here the CDR3 reads CASSLSDGSYEQYF. As DNA, the CDR3 is TGTGCCAGCAGTCTATCGGACGGCTCCTACGAGCAGTACTTC.

The rearrangement uses TRBV3-1 and TRBJ2-7, with no clear D. There are 13 residues in the CDR3. The V end was cut by 0 bases, the J end by 5 bases, with 8 bases between. Germline CDR1 is LGHDT and CDR2 is YNNKEL (reference sequence). This chain's CDR3 is CASSQEEGNEQYF. As DNA, the CDR3 is TGTGCCAGCAGCCAAGAGGAAGGAAACGAGCAGTACTTC.

This clonotype was found many times. This chain links TRBV20-1 with TRBJ2-3; 12 positions match TRBD2. The CDR3 extends over 17 amino acids. Germline V CDR1 and CDR2: DFQATT, SNEGSKA (reference sequence). Unmatched junction bases numbered 10, after V lost 2 bases and J lost 4 bases. The CDR3 sequence: CSARTSGRHRIPDTQYF. The CDR3 region has the DNA TGCAGTGCTAGAACTAGCGGGAGGCATAGAATTCCAGATACGCAGTATTTT.

This clonotype turned up a few times. This chain uses TRBV12-3 or TRBV12-4 with TRBJ2-2; D not certain. The V gene lost 3 bases and the J gene lost 6 bases, with 17 bases spanning the gap. The CDR3 covers 16 residues. The CDR3, as DNA: TGTGCCAGCAGTTTCTGGGTGGGTGGAGTAGCCGGGGAGCTGTTTTTT. This gives the protein CASSFWVGGVAGELFF.

This clonotype occurred many times. V and J are TRBV28 and TRBJ2-7, with D hard to call. This CDR3 is 11 amino acids long. The germline CDR1 and CDR2 sequences are MDHEN and SYDVKM. V lost 6 bases and J lost 3, with 6 bases in between. The CDR3 region has the DNA TGTGCCAGCAGCGGCGGCTACGAGCAGTACTTC. This sequence encodes CASSGGYEQYF.

This clonotype was seen a few times. This chain's CDR3 is CASSRLGQPSELFF. The CDR3 DNA reads TGTGCCAGCAGCCGCCTGGGACAACCCTCGGAGCTGTTTTTT. The gene calls are TRBV7-2 and TRBJ2-2; maybe TRBD1 (6 bases). V lost 5 bases to trimming and J lost 10 bases, with 17 bases between them. Germline values: CDR1 SGHTA, CDR2 FQGNSA. The CDR3 length is 14 residues.

This clonotype appeared many times. V usage is TRBV2 and J usage is TRBJ1-5; TRBD1 agrees at 10 bases. Germline V CDR1 and CDR2: SNHLY, FYNNEI. The trim removed 7 bases at V and 4 bases at J, leaving 4 bases unmatched. The CDR3 loop spans 14 amino acids. CDR3 residues: CASTTGQGNQPQHF. Written as DNA, the CDR3 is TGTGCCAGCACCACGGGACAGGGGAATCAGCCCCAGCATTTT.

This clonotype was counted ten times or more. This chain links TRBV27 with TRBJ1-1, with 9 bases lining up with TRBD1. Germline CDR1 is MNHEY and CDR2 is SMNVEV (reference sequence). J was trimmed by 6 bases and V by 5 bases; bases with no gene match: 1. The CDR3 spans 12 residues. In DNA, the CDR3 is TGTGCCAGCAGTCGGACAGGGGCTGAAGCTTTCTTT. It translates to CASSRTGAEAFF.

The V gene is TRBV29-1, the J gene TRBJ1-2; tentative D call: TRBD1 (6 bases). V gave up 7 bases and J gave up 8 bases, with 20 bases separating them. The CDR3 has 13 residues. Germline V gives CDR1 SQVTM, CDR2 ANQGSEA. The CDR3 sequence: CSAAMNRDVGYTF. The CDR3 DNA is TGCAGCGCGGCTATGAACAGGGATGTGGGCTACACCTTC.

The genes are TRBV20-1 and TRBJ2-1; no clear D gene. The germline CDR1 and CDR2 sequences are DFQATT and SNEGSKA (reference sequence). This CDR3 region has 16 residues. V was trimmed by 2 bases and J by 0 bases, leaving 14 bases between them. The CDR3 here is CSARKPILSSYNEQFF. The CDR3 nucleotides are TGCAGTGCTAGAAAACCGATCTTAAGCTCCTACAATGAGCAGTTCTTC.

The chain is built from TRBV13 and TRBJ2-3; TRBD2 agrees at 9 bases. This CDR3 spans 18 amino acids. The trim removed 4 bases at V and 3 bases at J, leaving 14 bases unmatched. CDR1 is PRHDT and CDR2 is FYEKMQ in the germline V gene (reference sequence). The CDR3 DNA reads TGTGCCAGCAGCTCTATCGGACTAGCGACGAGGAGTACAGATACGCAGTATTTT. Protein product: CASSSIGLATRSTDTQYF. The full variable domain, rest sourced from reference TRBV13 and TRBJ2-3, is AAGVIQSPRHLIKEKRETATLKCYPIPRHDTVYWYQQGPGQDPQFLISFYEKMQSDKGSIPDRFSAQQFSDYHSELNMSSLELGDSALYFCASSSIGLATRSTDTQYFGPGTRLTVL.

The gene calls are TRBV5-4 and TRBJ2-1, with TRBD2 matching 14 bases. The CDR3 totals 16 residues. Looked up from germline, CDR1 is SGHNT and CDR2 is YYREEE (reference sequence). Trimming cost V 5 bases and J 9 bases; bases outside gene matches: 10. The CDR3 region has the DNA TGTGCCAGCAGAATGACTAGCGGGAGGGGGGCCCTTGAGCAGTTCTTC. Translating gives CASRMTSGRGALEQFF.

In this sample, this clonotype turned up a few times. V is TRBV10-3 and J is TRBJ2-2; D not certain. Germline CDR1 and CDR2: ENHRY and SYGVKD. The CDR3 sequence is 13 residues long. V was cut by 0 bases and J by 7 bases, with 6 bases left in between. The CDR3 spells CAISESIVGELFF. CDR3 bases: TGTGCCATCAGTGAGTCGATCGTCGGGGAGCTGTTTTTT.

This sequence joins TRBV5-1 and TRBJ2-6; 8 nucleotides align to TRBD2. After removal of 4 bases from V and 0 bases from J, the junction contained 9 bases not matched to a gene. CDR1 SGHRS and CDR2 YFSETQ come from the germline V gene. This CDR3 spans 18 amino acids. CDR3 in amino acids: CASSTLTSASSGANVLTF. CDR3 coding DNA: TGCGCCAGCAGCACCCTGACTAGCGCGAGCTCTGGGGCCAACGTCCTGACTTTC.

This clonotype has more than one count but fewer than ten. V and J are TRBV19 and TRBJ2-1; a weak D match, TRBD2 (6 bases). The V gene lost 6 bases and the J gene lost 10 bases, with 19 bases spanning the gap. Germline values: CDR1 LNHDA, CDR2 SQIVND (reference sequence). There are 14 residues in the CDR3. The CDR3 here is CASRGLGAGKEQFF. The DNA for the CDR3 is TGTGCCAGTAGAGGATTGGGTGCGGGAAAGGAGCAGTTCTTC.

This clonotype was seen repeatedly, ten times or more. This chain connects TRBV6-1 to TRBJ2-3, with D perhaps TRBD1 or TRBD2 (7 bases each). The germline gives CDR1 MNHNS, CDR2 SASEGT. The CDR3 totals 15 residues. Trimming cost V 7 bases and J 5 bases, with 19 bases left between them. CDR3 bases: TGTGCCAGCAAACACTCAGGGGGGGCAGAAGATACGCAGTATTTT. Protein: CASKHSGGAEDTQYF.

The rearrangement links TRBV28 to TRBJ2-7; TRBD1 is a possible D gene (6 bases). The CDR3 totals 16 residues. CDR1 and CDR2 (germline): MDHEN, SYDVKM. Between the trimmed V and J ends, which lost 6 bases and 2 bases, there was a span of 20 bases. The CDR3 loop reads CASSSSQGKFPYEQYF. In DNA form, the CDR3 reads TGTGCCAGCAGCTCCTCTCAGGGGAAATTCCCCTACGAGCAGTACTTC.

The chain uses TRBV6-1 and TRBJ2-4; 7 nucleotides line up with TRBD1. CDR3 length equals 14 residues. The V gene end was trimmed by 6 bases and the J gene end by 3 bases; junction bases not matched to a gene: 5. Germline CDR1 MNHNS, CDR2 SASEGT. The CDR3 loop is CASSPGGGKNIQYF. CDR3 sequence (DNA): TGTGCCAGCAGCCCAGGGGGTGGCAAAAACATTCAGTACTTC.

CDR3 residues: CASRGPDNEQFF. CDR3 coding DNA: TGTGCCAGCAGAGGCCCCGACAATGAGCAGTTCTTC. The gene calls are TRBV2 and TRBJ2-1, with D uncertain. CDR3 length equals 12 residues. Germline V CDR1 and CDR2: SNHLY, FYNNEI. Trimming shortened V by 6 bases and J by 5 bases, and 8 bases separated the two germline ends.

This clonotype has a count of ten or more. The chain uses TRBV6-5 and TRBJ2-7, with D maybe TRBD1 (6 bases). The CDR3 extends over 15 amino acids. Germline V CDR1 and CDR2: MNHEY, SVGAGI. With 6 bases removed from V and 0 bases from J, the gap between germline ends came to 15 bases. The DNA of the CDR3 is TGTGCCAGCAGAACTCGGACAGCCTACTCCTACGAGCAGTACTTC. Residues: CASRTRTAYSYEQYF.

This clonotype has a handful of counts. This sequence joins TRBV4-3 and TRBJ2-3, with D perhaps matching TRBD2 (6 bases). Trimming shortened V by 4 bases and J by 1 base, and 15 bases separated the two germline ends. The CDR3 runs to 16 residues. Germline CDR1 reads LGHNA; CDR2 reads YSLEER. This chain's CDR3 is CASSLLRGGGTDTQYF. DNA of the CDR3: TGCGCCAGCAGCCTCCTGAGAGGAGGGGGCACAGATACGCAGTATTTT.